This T cell receptor (beta chain) was found in a study of CD8 T cells in Susac syndrome. Overall study results and limits: Only a relatively small number of individuals were included in the TCR sequencing and HLA analysis.

The authors reverse transcribed about 0.5 to 1 ug RNA with random hexamers. Amplification of TCR beta CDR3 across 54 Vbeta and 13 Jbeta was performed with immunoSEQ multiplex PCR. TCRdb re-called the immunoSEQ multiplex PCR reads through MiXCR, storing one row per CDR3 protein. The sample holds roughly 200,000 distinct CDR3 sequences, 90% to 95% seen once. A remark on this clonotype: The antigen is not known.

The ends were cut back, 11 bases at V and 2 bases at J, with 19 bases in the middle. The CDR3 covers 16 residues. Germline V gene data show CDR1 as MNHEY and CDR2 as SMNVEV (reference sequence). Negative isolation was used for CD8+ and CD4+ T cells and FACS enrichment for TEMRA cells. This TCR was sampled from a human donor in good health. Sequenced: CD4+ T cells from PBMCs. The gene calls are TRBV27 and TRBJ2-6; TRBD1 might be the D (6 bases). The CDR3: CAPCHREMAGANVLTF. Here the CDR3 DNA reads TGTGCCCCCTGCCACAGGGAAATGGCTGGGGCCAACGTCCTGACTTTC.